Presented here are 17 T cell receptor beta chains from one specimen sequenced in a study of monozygotic twins with inflammatory bowel disease. Reprocessing the 5' RACE reads, TCRdb reports a single entry for every CDR3 protein and omits DNA. In total, the table holds some 330,000 distinct CDR3 sequences. The sequenced sample was blood. Every receptor here comes from a human donor with ulcerative colitis or Crohn's disease, or a healthy co-twin of an affected twin (not recorded which).

J is TRBJ2-5 and V is TRBV4-2. This CDR3 region has 14 residues. Germline lookup yields CDR1 LGHNA and CDR2 YNFKEQ. CDR3 in amino acids: CASRQSLASETQYF.

V gene TRBV3-1 combines with J gene TRBJ2-1; absent DNA, TCRdb's TRBD1 call cannot be checked. The CDR3 length is 12 residues. Per the germline V gene, CDR1 is LGHDT and CDR2 is YNNKEL (reference sequence). The CDR3: CASSHTGAEQFF.

The gene calls are TRBV2 and TRBJ2-3; the D call from TCRdb, TRBD1, cannot be confirmed without DNA. The CDR3 is made up of 12 amino acids. Germline loops: CDR1 SNHLY, CDR2 FYNNEI. CDR3 residues: CASSTGTLTQYF.

The CDR3 here is CASSLAVVVENEQFF. The rearrangement joins TRBV12-3 or TRBV12-4 to TRBJ2-1. The CDR3 is made up of 15 amino acids.

This rearrangement joins TRBV20-1 to TRBJ2-1; the TCRdb call, TRBD1, lacks DNA for checking. Germline-derived CDR1 and CDR2 are DFQATT and SNEGSKA (reference sequence). There are 14 residues in the CDR3. The CDR3: CSARDTGTVNEQFF.

This chain joins TRBV5-1 and TRBJ2-7; TCRdb picks TRBD1, but there is no DNA to check that call. This CDR3 is built from 16 residues. Germline V gene data show CDR1 as SGHRS and CDR2 as YFSETQ. Here the CDR3 reads CASSLVGGVIPYEQYF.

This sequence joins TRBV6-2 or TRBV6-3 and TRBJ2-2; with no DNA, the TCRdb D assignment of TRBD1 cannot be verified. The CDR3 is 13 residues long. Germline CDR1 MNHEY, CDR2 SVGEGT. CDR3 sequence reads: CASSGAVTGELFF.

The V call is TRBV5-5, the J call TRBJ2-3; as DNA is missing, the TRBD1 call by TCRdb cannot be tested. CDR3 length: 15 residues. Germline V gene lookup returns CDR1 SGHKS and CDR2 YYEKEE (reference sequence). This CDR3 reads CASSSGPYSTDTQYF.

The chain has TRBV30 and TRBJ1-5. From germline, CDR1 is GTSNPN and CDR2 SVGIG (reference sequence). The CDR3 spans 16 residues. The CDR3 here is CAWSVQGRSSNQPQHF.

The chain links TRBV11-2 to TRBJ1-5. The CDR3 loop spans 14 amino acids. The germline V gene has CDR1 SGHAT and CDR2 FQNNGV. CDR3: CASSLDGRNQPQHF.

The J gene is TRBJ2-7, the V gene TRBV25-1; absent DNA, TCRdb's TRBD1 call cannot be checked. The CDR3 totals 14 residues. In germline, CDR1 is MGHDK, CDR2 SYGVNS. CDR3 loop: CASSAAGDWYEQYF.

V usage is TRBV5-1 and J usage is TRBJ2-7; the D call of TRBD1 rests on TCRdb alone, since no DNA is present to check it. Germline CDR1 reads SGHRS; CDR2 reads YFSETQ. This CDR3 spans 15 amino acids. The CDR3 sequence is CASSLDFGTTFEQYF.

This CDR3 is CASSLWGPQETQYF. The chain couples TRBV12-3 or TRBV12-4 to TRBJ2-5; TCRdb proposes TRBD1, but this gene call is untestable without DNA. The CDR3 contains 14 residues.

This chain uses TRBV7-2 with TRBJ1-2; TCRdb proposes TRBD1, but this gene call is untestable without DNA. Germline values: CDR1 SGHTA, CDR2 FQGNSA. The CDR3 is 15 amino acids. The CDR3 sequence is CASSPRDRGDRGYTF.

The genes are TRBV18 and TRBJ2-7. Germline V CDR1 and CDR2: KGHSH, LQKENI. The CDR3 is 15 amino acids. Here the CDR3 reads CASSPSRGRSYEQYF.

The CDR3 protein is CASSPPYTASGANVLTF. The rearrangement uses TRBV7-9 and TRBJ2-6. The CDR3 sequence is 17 residues long. Germline V gene lookup returns CDR1 SEHNR and CDR2 FQNEAQ (reference sequence).

The V call is TRBV18, the J call TRBJ2-3; TCRdb's D gene call, TRBD1, goes unchecked for lack of DNA. Per the germline V gene, CDR1 is KGHSH and CDR2 is LQKENI. CDR3 length equals 15 residues. This CDR3 is CASSPAGGPTDTQYF.